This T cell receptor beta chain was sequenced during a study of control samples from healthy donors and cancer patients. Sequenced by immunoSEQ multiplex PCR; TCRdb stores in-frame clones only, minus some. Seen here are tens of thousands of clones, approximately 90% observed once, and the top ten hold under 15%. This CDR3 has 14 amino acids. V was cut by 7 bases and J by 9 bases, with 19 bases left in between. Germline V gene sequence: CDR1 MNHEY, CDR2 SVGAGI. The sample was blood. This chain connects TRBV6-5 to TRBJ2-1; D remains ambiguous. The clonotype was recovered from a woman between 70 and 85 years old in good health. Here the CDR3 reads CASNPRSDSFEQFF. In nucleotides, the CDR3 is TGTGCCAGCAATCCTAGATCAGACTCTTTTGAGCAGTTCTTC.